This TCR beta chain was identified in a study of beta chain features in type 1 diabetes. The overall study: Across all samples, around 98 million sorted cells were examined. The study's findings and limits: The study found fewer insertions and more deletions at VDJ junctions in type 1 diabetes patients. Shortening that was moderate but significant affected the TCRB CDR3s of Type 1 diabetes patients in all four CD4+ subsets.

Of note for this clone: Its antigen is not identified.

V trimming: 5 bases; J trimming: 5 bases; junction bases outside the gene matches: 12. The CDR3 has 17 residues. Germline CDR1 is MNHEY and CDR2 is SMNVEV (reference sequence). The entirety of the isolated RNA underwent reverse transcription, so expressed TCRB transcripts were sequenced. Profiled with immunoSEQ multiplex PCR; TCRdb holds only in-frame clones, not every one. In the table there are over 650,000 clones, around 15% of which are singletons. The clonotype comes from a man younger than 35 with type 1 diabetes. V usage is TRBV27 and J usage is TRBJ1-6; TRBD1 matches at 7 bases. Sequenced: naive CD4+ T cells from blood. The CDR3 region is CASSILRTGTHNSPLHF. The DNA for the CDR3 is TGTGCCAGCAGTATCCTCCGGACAGGAACTCATAATTCACCCCTCCACTTT.